The 9 T cell receptor beta chains listed next were all sequenced from one sample in a study of CXCR3-negative and CXCR3-positive naive CD8 T cells. Regarding the study as a whole: A higher hydrophobicity marked the TRB CDR3s of CXCR3-positive naive cells versus CXCR3-negative naive cells.

Their antigens are not known. Via 5' RACE with UMI labels, TRB cDNA libraries were prepared. For each CDR3 protein, TCRdb gives one entry from its re-call of the 5' RACE reads, without DNA. This sample's clone table lists about 110,000 distinct CDR3 sequences. Input material: naive CXCR3+ CD8+ T cells from blood. Subset given: CD45RO-CCR7+CD27+CD95- naive CD8+ T cells expressing CXCR3 (TNR3+). The receptors originated from a human donor in good health. Some clones in this sample may be carry-over from other donors' samples.

The genes are TRBV29-1 and TRBJ1-1. This CDR3 comprises 12 residues. CDR1 SQVTM and CDR2 ANQGSEA come from the germline V gene. CDR3 loop: CSVEDWESEAFF.

The chain links TRBV29-1 to TRBJ2-1; checking the TCRdb D call of TRBD2 is not possible without DNA. Germline CDR1 reads SQVTM; CDR2 reads ANQGSEA. The CDR3 runs to 14 residues. CDR3 sequence reads: CSVGGLAGDNEQFF.

The chain joins TRBV5-5 to TRBJ1-2; TCRdb outputs TRBD1, but without DNA this stays unchecked. This CDR3 is built from 15 residues. Looked up from germline, CDR1 is SGHKS and CDR2 is YYEKEE (reference sequence). The CDR3 here is CASSFLTSGADGYTF.

V usage is TRBV19 and J usage is TRBJ2-7. Germline V gene sequence: CDR1 LNHDA, CDR2 SQIVND (reference sequence). The CDR3 is 13 residues long. The CDR3 loop reads CASRMESSYEQYF.

The rearrangement joins TRBV5-6 to TRBJ2-7; there is no DNA to check the TCRdb D call of TRBD2. The CDR3 runs to 15 residues. In germline, CDR1 is SGHDT, CDR2 YYEEEE. CDR3 sequence reads: CASSLWGTVSYEQYF.

The chain employs TRBV5-1 and TRBJ2-7. Germline V gene data show CDR1 as SGHRS and CDR2 as YFSETQ. This CDR3 region has 12 residues. The CDR3 loop is CASSFIGDEQYF.

This rearrangement joins TRBV29-1 to TRBJ2-7; lacking DNA, the TRBD1 call made by TCRdb goes unchecked. Germline CDR1 and CDR2: SQVTM and ANQGSEA. This CDR3 has 15 residues. CDR3 sequence: CSVVFPGQETYEQYF.

This chain connects TRBV4-1 to TRBJ2-7; TCRdb's D gene call, TRBD1, goes unchecked for lack of DNA. The germline CDR1 and CDR2 sequences are MGHRA and YSYEKL. This CDR3 is built from 17 residues. CDR3 amino acids: CASSSPPVGDGSDEQYF.

This chain links TRBV7-8 with TRBJ2-7; no DNA is available, so the TRBD2 call from TCRdb remains unchecked. The CDR3 sequence is 17 residues long. Germline CDR1 and CDR2: SGHVS and FQNEAQ. CDR3 amino acids: CASSLDPERETTYEQYF.